This TCR beta chain was documented in a study of graft-versus-host responses after intestinal transplantation. The CDR3 loop spans 15 amino acids. V lost 0 bases and J lost 3, with 10 bases in between. Germline CDR1 SGHRS, CDR2 YFSETQ. Profiled with immunoSEQ multiplex PCR; TCRdb holds only in-frame clones, not every one. The sample holds 25,000 to 35,000 clones, about 90% seen once. This chain connects TRBV5-1 to TRBJ2-1, with D perhaps matching TRBD1 or TRBD2 (5 bases each). The TCR comes from a human patient who received an intestinal transplant, so some T cells may come from the graft donor. The sequencing used PBMCs, collected around 61 weeks after intestinal transplantation. The CDR3 sequence: CASSLAGAYYNEQFF. CDR3 sequence (DNA): TGCGCCAGCAGCTTGGCCGGGGCTTACTACAATGAGCAGTTCTTC.